The rows below give T cell receptor beta chains drawn from one sample of a study of T cell changes during pregnancy in multiple sclerosis. Using immunoSEQ multiplex PCR, the repertoire was profiled, and TCRdb retains in-frame clones only, with some absent. The repertoire has about 45,000 clones, roughly 90% of them found once; the top ten carry about 2%. This specimen was peripheral blood, taken in the first trimester of pregnancy. The receptor set was obtained from a female donor with multiple sclerosis, enrolled in a pregnancy study. Both conserved end residues are part of each CDR3. D genes are given only for firm matches. The listing skips clone size in some rows; elsewhere it reads once, few, many or a size class.

abundance	d_gene	v_gene	j_gene	CDR3aa	CDR3nt
medium-sized	TRBD1	TRBV2	TRBJ1-5	CASKGGRNQPQHF	TGTGCCAGCAAAGGGGGCCGGAATCAGCCCCAGCATTTT
.	TRBD1	TRBV6-1	TRBJ2-7	CASSETGLYEQYF	TGTGCCAGCAGTGAGACAGGGCTGTACGAGCAGTACTTC
.	.	TRBV2	TRBJ2-1	CASSDQALERFF	TGTGCCAGCAGTGACCAGGCCCTGGAACGGTTCTTC
.	.	TRBV7-9	TRBJ2-7	CASSPPGQLYEQYF	TGTGCCAGCAGCCCACCGGGACAACTCTACGAGCAGTACTTC
.	.	TRBV5-1	TRBJ1-1	CASSLDRVGPNTEAFF	TGCGCCAGCAGCTTGGACAGGGTGGGCCCCAACACTGAAGCTTTCTTT
once	.	TRBV9	TRBJ2-5	CASSVGIGEGQETQYF	TGTGCCAGCAGCGTAGGAATAGGGGAAGGCCAAGAGACCCAGTACTTC
.	.	TRBV6-5	TRBJ2-5	CASSYREYQETQYF	TGTGCCAGCAGCTACAGGGAGTACCAAGAGACCCAGTACTTC
.	TRBD1	TRBV5-1	TRBJ2-7	CASSPTGGRSYEQYF	TGCGCCAGCAGCCCGACAGGGGGGAGGTCCTACGAGCAGTACTTC
few	.	TRBV5-8	TRBJ2-3	CASSLLGPGEDTQYF	TGTGCCAGCAGCTTGCTCGGGCCCGGGGAAGATACGCAGTATTTT
.	TRBD1	TRBV10-1	TRBJ2-7	CATRQGGEQYF	TGCGCCACCAGACAGGGGGGCGAGCAGTACTTC
.	TRBD2	TRBV6-1	TRBJ2-1	CASSEWSGGAIGENEQFF	TGTGCCAGCAGTGAATGGAGCGGGGGGGCTATCGGGGAGAATGAGCAGTTCTTC
.	.	TRBV10-3	TRBJ1-1	CAISESGRMGAFF	TGTGCCATCAGTGAGTCGGGCAGAATGGGAGCTTTCTTT
.	.	TRBV21-1	TRBJ1-6	CASSKPPGKYNSPLHF	TGTGCCAGCAGCAAACCCCCGGGTAAGTATAATTCACCCCTCCACTTT
.	.	TRBV7-2	TRBJ2-7	CASSPDRLKSSYEQYF	TGTGCCAGCAGCCCCGACAGATTAAAAAGCTCCTACGAGCAGTACTTC
.	.	TRBV11-2	TRBJ2-2	CASSLVSSDTGELFF	TGTGCCAGCAGCTTAGTGAGCAGCGACACCGGGGAGCTGTTTTTT
.	.	TRBV6-5	TRBJ1-1	CASSSPVRGSGTEAFF	TGTGCCAGCAGTTCCCCCGTAAGGGGGTCGGGCACTGAAGCTTTCTTT
.	.	TRBV2	TRBJ1-2	CASSASSPNYGYTF	TGTGCCAGCAGTGCTAGCTCCCCTAACTATGGCTACACCTTC
.	.	TRBV29-1	TRBJ1-5	CSVERGNQPQHF	TGCAGCGTTGAGAGGGGCAATCAGCCCCAGCATTTT
.	TRBD1	TRBV2	TRBJ2-7	CASGQDRFYEQYF	TGTGCCAGCGGACAGGATCGTTTCTACGAGCAGTACTTC
.	.	TRBV28	TRBJ2-7	CASSSSYLLSHYEQYF	TGTGCCAGCAGTTCCTCATACCTTTTAAGCCACTACGAGCAGTACTTC
.	.	TRBV5-1	TRBJ2-5	CASSSTGETWETQYF	TGCGCCAGCAGCTCCACAGGAGAGACCTGGGAGACCCAGTACTTC
.	.	TRBV15	TRBJ1-2	CATSRARIYGYTF	TGTGCCACCAGCAGAGCCAGAATCTATGGCTACACCTTC
.	TRBD2	TRBV13	TRBJ2-3	CASRANLAGGPTDTQYF	TGTGCCAGCAGGGCGAATCTAGCGGGGGGGCCCACAGATACGCAGTATTTT
once	TRBD1	TRBV19	TRBJ1-1	CASSIRPTGPNTEAFF	TGTGCCAGTAGTATTCGACCGACAGGGCCCAACACTGAAGCTTTCTTT
.	TRBD2	TRBV9	TRBJ2-7	CASSPSGGRREQYF	TGTGCCAGCAGCCCCTCGGGGGGGCGAAGGGAGCAGTACTTC
.	.	TRBV7-2	TRBJ1-3	CASSYSGGNTIYF	TGTGCCAGTAGCTATTCTGGCGGAAACACCATATATTTT